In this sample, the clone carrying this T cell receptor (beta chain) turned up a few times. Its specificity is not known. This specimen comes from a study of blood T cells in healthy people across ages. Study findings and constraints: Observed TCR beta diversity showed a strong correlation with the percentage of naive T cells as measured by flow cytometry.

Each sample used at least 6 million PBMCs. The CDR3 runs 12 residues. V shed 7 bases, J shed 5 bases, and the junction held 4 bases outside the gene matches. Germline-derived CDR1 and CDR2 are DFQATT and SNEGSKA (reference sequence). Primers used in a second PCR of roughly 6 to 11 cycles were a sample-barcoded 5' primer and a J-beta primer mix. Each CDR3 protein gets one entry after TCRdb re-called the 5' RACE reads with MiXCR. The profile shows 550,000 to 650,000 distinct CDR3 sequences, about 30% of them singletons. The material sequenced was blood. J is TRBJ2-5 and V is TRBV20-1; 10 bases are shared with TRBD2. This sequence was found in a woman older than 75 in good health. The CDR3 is CSGQLAGETQYF. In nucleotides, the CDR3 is TGCAGTGGCCAACTAGCGGGGGAGACCCAGTACTTC.